The rows below give T cell receptor beta chains drawn from one sample of a study of patients and donors after allogeneic stem cell transplantation. Via MiXCR, TCRdb re-called the RT-PCR reads, giving one row per CDR3 protein. The table includes 150,000 to 200,000 distinct CDR3 sequences, around two fifths detected once. The material sequenced was blood, either unsorted or a sorted T cell fraction (not recorded which). The receptor set was obtained from a human donor who was either an allogeneic HSCT recipient or a stem cell or donor lymphocyte infusion donor (not recorded which). It is not recorded whose cells these are; they may come from a transplant donor. The CDR3 runs from the conserved cysteine through the conserved F or W. Each record gives: D gene, J gene, clone size, V gene, CDR3 length, CDR3 DNA, CDR3 protein. A D gene is named only where the DNA matches it firmly. Expanded clones get a size class; other rows say once, few or many, or leave the size out.

d_gene: TRBD1
j_gene: TRBJ2-7
abundance: NA
v_gene: TRBV6-6
len: 15
CDR3nt: TGTGCCAGCAGCGCAGGGGGCGGGTCCTCGATCCAGCAGTACTTC
CDR3aa: CASSAGGGSSIQQYF

d_gene: TRBD1
j_gene: TRBJ1-5
abundance: NA
v_gene: TRBV28
len: 16
CDR3nt: TGTGCCAGCAGCAACCAATTGGGACAGAGCAATCAGCCCCAGCATTTT
CDR3aa: CASSNQLGQSNQPQHF

d_gene: NA
j_gene: TRBJ2-1
abundance: few
v_gene: TRBV6-2/TRBV6-3
len: 12
CDR3nt: TGTGCCAGCCGGCAGGGCTGGAATGAGCAGTTCTTC
CDR3aa: CASRQGWNEQFF

d_gene: NA
j_gene: TRBJ1-1
abundance: few
v_gene: TRBV29-1
len: 13
CDR3nt: TGCAGCGTTGAAGAAGGCAGCATCACTGAAGCTTTCTTT
CDR3aa: CSVEEGSITEAFF

d_gene: NA
j_gene: TRBJ2-1
abundance: NA
v_gene: TRBV4-1
len: 17
CDR3nt: TGCGCCAGCAGCCAAGTGGACTCCCTAAGCTCCTACAATGAGCAGTTCTTC
CDR3aa: CASSQVDSLSSYNEQFF

d_gene: NA
j_gene: TRBJ2-5
abundance: NA
v_gene: TRBV4-2
len: 13
CDR3nt: TGTGCCAGCAGCCAAGATGTGGGAGAGACCCAGTACTTC
CDR3aa: CASSQDVGETQYF

d_gene: NA
j_gene: TRBJ1-1
abundance: NA
v_gene: TRBV6-2/TRBV6-3
len: 16
CDR3nt: TGTGCCAGCAGTTACGAAGCCGGGAGGCTGAACACTGAAGCTTTCTTT
CDR3aa: CASSYEAGRLNTEAFF

d_gene: TRBD1
j_gene: TRBJ2-1
abundance: NA
v_gene: TRBV15
len: 15
CDR3nt: TGTGCCACCAGCATTCGACAGGGGGATTACAATGAGCAGTTCTTC
CDR3aa: CATSIRQGDYNEQFF

d_gene: NA
j_gene: TRBJ2-3
abundance: NA
v_gene: TRBV12-3/TRBV12-4
len: 14
CDR3nt: TGTGCCAGCAGTTTACCACGGGCAATCGATACGCAGTATTTT
CDR3aa: CASSLPRAIDTQYF

d_gene: NA
j_gene: TRBJ1-1
abundance: NA
v_gene: TRBV6-1
len: 12
CDR3nt: TGTGCCAGCAGTGACCTCAGGACTGAAGCTTTCTTT
CDR3aa: CASSDLRTEAFF

d_gene: NA
j_gene: TRBJ2-2
abundance: NA
v_gene: TRBV12-3/TRBV12-4
len: 12
CDR3nt: TGTGCCAGCACCCCTCTGACCGGGGAGCTGTTTTTT
CDR3aa: CASTPLTGELFF

d_gene: NA
j_gene: TRBJ1-1
abundance: few
v_gene: TRBV7-2
len: 16
CDR3nt: TGTGCCAGCAGCTTAGTGAGTTGGGCAGGGCCAACTGAAGCTTTCTTT
CDR3aa: CASSLVSWAGPTEAFF

d_gene: TRBD1
j_gene: TRBJ2-3
abundance: NA
v_gene: TRBV29-1
len: 12
CDR3nt: TGCAGCGTTGACCACAGGGGGGACACGCAGTATTTT
CDR3aa: CSVDHRGDTQYF

d_gene: TRBD1
j_gene: TRBJ1-5
abundance: few
v_gene: TRBV12-3/TRBV12-4
len: 15
CDR3nt: TGTGCCAGCAGTTTAACAGGACAGGGCAGATTGCCCCAGCATTTT
CDR3aa: CASSLTGQGRLPQHF

d_gene: TRBD1
j_gene: TRBJ1-5
abundance: NA
v_gene: TRBV28
len: 17
CDR3nt: TGTGCCAGCAGTTTAAGGTACGGGACAGGGAAAAATCAGCCCCAGCATTTT
CDR3aa: CASSLRYGTGKNQPQHF

d_gene: TRBD1
j_gene: TRBJ2-2
abundance: NA
v_gene: TRBV7-7
len: 16
CDR3nt: TGTGCTAGCAGCCCCGGGACAGGGGTTTTGGCCGGGGAGCTGTTTTTT
CDR3aa: CASSPGTGVLAGELFF

d_gene: TRBD1
j_gene: TRBJ2-7
abundance: NA
v_gene: TRBV29-1
len: 13
CDR3nt: TGCAGCGTTCGGCCAGGGGGTGCCTACGAGCAGTACTTC
CDR3aa: CSVRPGGAYEQYF

d_gene: TRBD1
j_gene: TRBJ2-1
abundance: NA
v_gene: TRBV4-3
len: 18
CDR3nt: TGCGACAGCAGCCAAGATGGAGGACAGGGACCCTCCTACAATGAGCAGTTCTTC
CDR3aa: CDSSQDGGQGPSYNEQFF

d_gene: NA
j_gene: TRBJ1-2
abundance: few
v_gene: TRBV12-3/TRBV12-4
len: 14
CDR3nt: TGTGCCAGCAGTTTGGACCTTCGGGTCTATGGCTACACCTTC
CDR3aa: CASSLDLRVYGYTF

d_gene: TRBD1
j_gene: TRBJ1-5
abundance: few
v_gene: TRBV28
len: 13
CDR3nt: TGTGCCAGCAGAGACAGGGATGGTCAGCCCCAGCATTTT
CDR3aa: CASRDRDGQPQHF

d_gene: TRBD1
j_gene: TRBJ2-3
abundance: NA
v_gene: TRBV5-1
len: 15
CDR3nt: TGCGCCAGCAGCTGGACAGGGGGAATAACAGATACGCAGTATTTT
CDR3aa: CASSWTGGITDTQYF

d_gene: NA
j_gene: TRBJ1-1
abundance: few
v_gene: TRBV30
len: 13
CDR3nt: TGTGCCTGGACCAAGGGGCTGAACACTGAAGCTTTCTTT
CDR3aa: CAWTKGLNTEAFF

d_gene: TRBD1
j_gene: TRBJ2-5
abundance: NA
v_gene: TRBV28
len: 15
CDR3nt: TGTGCCAGCAGACCAACAGGGGCAAGGCAAGAGACCCAGTACTTC
CDR3aa: CASRPTGARQETQYF

d_gene: NA
j_gene: TRBJ2-2
abundance: NA
v_gene: TRBV18
len: 17
CDR3nt: TGTGCCAGCTCGCCCTCCCTCATAGACCCGAACACCGGGGAGCTGTTTTTT
CDR3aa: CASSPSLIDPNTGELFF

d_gene: TRBD2
j_gene: TRBJ2-1
abundance: few
v_gene: TRBV5-1
len: 14
CDR3nt: TGCGCCAGCAGGCCCGGGACTAGCGAGACCGAGCAGTTCTTC
CDR3aa: CASRPGTSETEQFF

d_gene: TRBD2
j_gene: TRBJ2-5
abundance: NA
v_gene: TRBV27
len: 16
CDR3nt: TGTGCCAGCAGTTCACTAGCGGGAGGGCCTCAAGAGACCCAGTACTTC
CDR3aa: CASSSLAGGPQETQYF

d_gene: NA
j_gene: TRBJ1-3
abundance: NA
v_gene: TRBV6-6
len: 17
CDR3nt: TGTGCCAGCAGGACCGGAGATGGGGGCAATCCTGGAAACACCATATATTTT
CDR3aa: CASRTGDGGNPGNTIYF

d_gene: NA
j_gene: TRBJ1-2
abundance: NA
v_gene: TRBV6-1
len: 12
CDR3nt: TGTGCCAGACACAGGTACAAGTATGGCTACACCTTC
CDR3aa: CARHRYKYGYTF

d_gene: NA
j_gene: TRBJ1-1
abundance: NA
v_gene: TRBV19
len: 15
CDR3nt: TGTGCCAGTAGTACTACACAGATGATGAACACTGAAGCTTTCTTT
CDR3aa: CASSTTQMMNTEAFF

d_gene: NA
j_gene: TRBJ1-5
abundance: NA
v_gene: TRBV28
len: 15
CDR3nt: TGTGCCAGCACCCCAATGGGAAATAGCAATCAGCCCCAGCATTTT
CDR3aa: CASTPMGNSNQPQHF

d_gene: NA
j_gene: TRBJ2-7
abundance: NA
v_gene: TRBV4-3
len: 13
CDR3nt: TGCGCCAGCAGCCAAGGGGTCGCCTACGAGCAGTACTTC
CDR3aa: CASSQGVAYEQYF

d_gene: NA
j_gene: TRBJ2-1
abundance: few
v_gene: TRBV28
len: 14
CDR3nt: TGTGCCAGCAGTTTGGGACTGATTTACAATGAGCAGTTCTTC
CDR3aa: CASSLGLIYNEQFF

d_gene: TRBD2
j_gene: TRBJ2-7
abundance: NA
v_gene: TRBV18
len: 15
CDR3nt: TGTGCCAGCTCAGGGACTAGCGGGAGACCCTACGAGCAGTACTTC
CDR3aa: CASSGTSGRPYEQYF

d_gene: TRBD1
j_gene: TRBJ2-7
abundance: few
v_gene: TRBV6-6
len: 16
CDR3nt: TGTGCCAGCAGTTACTCGAGGGACAGGGGCTTCTACGAGCAGTACTTC
CDR3aa: CASSYSRDRGFYEQYF

d_gene: NA
j_gene: TRBJ1-1
abundance: few
v_gene: TRBV5-1
len: 15
CDR3nt: TGCGCCAGCAGCCCTGACAACAGGCTGAACACTGAAGCTTTCTTT
CDR3aa: CASSPDNRLNTEAFF

d_gene: TRBD2
j_gene: TRBJ2-2
abundance: few
v_gene: TRBV6-2/TRBV6-3
len: 20
CDR3nt: TGTGCCAGCAGTTACCGGATTGTGCTAGCGGGTGGCGGGTACACCGGGGAGCTGTTTTTT
CDR3aa: CASSYRIVLAGGGYTGELFF

d_gene: TRBD2
j_gene: TRBJ2-1
abundance: NA
v_gene: TRBV9
len: 16
CDR3nt: TGTGCCAGCAGCGTACAATCGCGGGAGGGCCACAATGAGCAGTTCTTC
CDR3aa: CASSVQSREGHNEQFF

d_gene: NA
j_gene: TRBJ1-4
abundance: NA
v_gene: TRBV20-1
len: 12
CDR3nt: TGCAGTGCCGACAGGACTAATGAAAAACTGTTTTTT
CDR3aa: CSADRTNEKLFF

d_gene: NA
j_gene: TRBJ1-2
abundance: NA
v_gene: TRBV28
len: 13
CDR3nt: TGTGCCACCTCACCACAGGGTTCGGGCGGCTACACCTTC
CDR3aa: CATSPQGSGGYTF

d_gene: NA
j_gene: TRBJ2-1
abundance: NA
v_gene: TRBV7-2
len: 15
CDR3nt: TGTGCCAGCAGCCAAGGACCAGGACCCAACAATGAGCAGTTCTTC
CDR3aa: CASSQGPGPNNEQFF

d_gene: NA
j_gene: TRBJ1-2
abundance: NA
v_gene: TRBV9
len: 14
CDR3nt: TGTGCCAGCAGCCTCACAGGGTTAGATTATGGCTACACCTTC
CDR3aa: CASSLTGLDYGYTF

d_gene: NA
j_gene: TRBJ2-1
abundance: NA
v_gene: TRBV5-1
len: 12
CDR3nt: TGCGCCAGCAGCTTGGCGTACAGAGAGCAGTTCTTC
CDR3aa: CASSLAYREQFF

d_gene: NA
j_gene: TRBJ2-7
abundance: NA
v_gene: TRBV7-7
len: 15
CDR3nt: TGTGCTAGCAGCCTTAATATAGGGACCTCCTACGAGCAGTACTTC
CDR3aa: CASSLNIGTSYEQYF

d_gene: NA
j_gene: TRBJ2-3
abundance: NA
v_gene: TRBV6-2/TRBV6-3
len: 11
CDR3nt: TGTGCCAGCAACCAGGGAGATACGCAGTATTTT
CDR3aa: CASNQGDTQYF

d_gene: NA
j_gene: TRBJ2-7
abundance: few
v_gene: TRBV5-1
len: 13
CDR3nt: TGCGCCAGCAGCTTGGTACAGGTTTACGAGCAGTACTTC
CDR3aa: CASSLVQVYEQYF

d_gene: NA
j_gene: TRBJ1-1
abundance: NA
v_gene: TRBV11-2
len: 13
CDR3nt: TGTGCCAGCAGCTTAGAAGTCAGGGCAGAAGCTTTCTTT
CDR3aa: CASSLEVRAEAFF

d_gene: TRBD2
j_gene: TRBJ2-1
abundance: few
v_gene: TRBV5-1
len: 16
CDR3nt: TGCGCCAGCAGCTTTGAAACTAGCGGGAGCTACAATGAGCAGTTCTTC
CDR3aa: CASSFETSGSYNEQFF

d_gene: TRBD2
j_gene: TRBJ2-3
abundance: NA
v_gene: TRBV5-1
len: 15
CDR3nt: TGCGCCAGCAGCCCTAATAGCGGGAGGGTCAATACGCAGTATTTT
CDR3aa: CASSPNSGRVNTQYF

d_gene: TRBD1
j_gene: TRBJ2-3
abundance: few
v_gene: TRBV7-2
len: 15
CDR3nt: TGTGCCAGCAGCATACGACAGGGGGCTACAGATACGCAGTATTTT
CDR3aa: CASSIRQGATDTQYF

d_gene: NA
j_gene: TRBJ2-7
abundance: NA
v_gene: TRBV27
len: 17
CDR3nt: TGTGCCAGCAGTTTAAACCCTTCAGGGTTCGGGGCTTACGAGCAGTACTTC
CDR3aa: CASSLNPSGFGAYEQYF

d_gene: NA
j_gene: TRBJ2-7
abundance: NA
v_gene: TRBV7-9
len: 11
CDR3nt: TGTGCCAGCAGCTTTGTCAGCGAGCAGTACTTC
CDR3aa: CASSFVSEQYF

d_gene: NA
j_gene: TRBJ2-7
abundance: NA
v_gene: TRBV5-1
len: 12
CDR3nt: TGCGCCAGCAGCCCGGCGAGGGGCGAGCAGTACTTC
CDR3aa: CASSPARGEQYF

d_gene: TRBD1
j_gene: TRBJ1-2
abundance: NA
v_gene: TRBV7-2
len: 14
CDR3nt: TGTGCCAGCAGCTTAAGGACAGGGATTTATGGCTACACCTTC
CDR3aa: CASSLRTGIYGYTF

d_gene: NA
j_gene: TRBJ2-1
abundance: NA
v_gene: TRBV27
len: 13
CDR3nt: TGTGCCAGCAGTTCCAACAGGGTGCATGAGCAGTTCTTC
CDR3aa: CASSSNRVHEQFF

d_gene: NA
j_gene: TRBJ1-1
abundance: NA
v_gene: TRBV12-3/TRBV12-4
len: 16
CDR3nt: TGTGCCAGCAGTTTAGCGCTAGTAGTAAGGAACACTGAAGCTTTCTTT
CDR3aa: CASSLALVVRNTEAFF

d_gene: NA
j_gene: TRBJ2-3
abundance: few
v_gene: TRBV12-3/TRBV12-4
len: 12
CDR3nt: TGTGCCAGCAGCACCTACACAGATACGCAGTATTTT
CDR3aa: CASSTYTDTQYF

d_gene: TRBD2
j_gene: TRBJ2-5
abundance: NA
v_gene: TRBV5-4
len: 16
CDR3nt: TGTGCCAGCAGCTTGATCCTAGCGGGAGTCGGGGAGACCCAGTACTTC
CDR3aa: CASSLILAGVGETQYF

d_gene: NA
j_gene: TRBJ1-2
abundance: few
v_gene: TRBV25-1
len: 14
CDR3nt: TGTGCCAGCAGTTACGGATCCAAATACTATGGCTACACCTTC
CDR3aa: CASSYGSKYYGYTF